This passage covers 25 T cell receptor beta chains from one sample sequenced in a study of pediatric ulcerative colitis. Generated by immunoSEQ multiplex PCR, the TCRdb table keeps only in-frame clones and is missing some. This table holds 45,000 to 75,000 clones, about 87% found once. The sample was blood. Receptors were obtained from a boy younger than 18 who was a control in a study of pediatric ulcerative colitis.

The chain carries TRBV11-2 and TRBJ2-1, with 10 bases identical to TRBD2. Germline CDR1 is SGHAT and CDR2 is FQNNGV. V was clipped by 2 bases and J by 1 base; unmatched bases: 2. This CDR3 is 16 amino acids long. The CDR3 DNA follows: TGTGCCAGCAGCTTAATAGCGGGAGGATCCTACAATGAGCAGTTCTTC. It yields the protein CASSLIAGGSYNEQFF.

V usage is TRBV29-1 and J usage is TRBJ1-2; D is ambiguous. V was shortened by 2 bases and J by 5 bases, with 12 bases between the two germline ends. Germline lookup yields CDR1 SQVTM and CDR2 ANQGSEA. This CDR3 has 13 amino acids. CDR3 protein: CSVEMRAEYGYTF. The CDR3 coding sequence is TGCAGCGTTGAAATGAGGGCTGAATATGGCTACACCTTC.

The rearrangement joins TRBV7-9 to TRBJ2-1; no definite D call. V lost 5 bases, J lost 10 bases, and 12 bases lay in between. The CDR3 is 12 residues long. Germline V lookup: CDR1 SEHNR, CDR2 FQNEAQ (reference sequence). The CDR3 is CASSPIAYEQFF. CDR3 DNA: TGTGCCAGCAGCCCGATCGCATACGAGCAGTTCTTC.

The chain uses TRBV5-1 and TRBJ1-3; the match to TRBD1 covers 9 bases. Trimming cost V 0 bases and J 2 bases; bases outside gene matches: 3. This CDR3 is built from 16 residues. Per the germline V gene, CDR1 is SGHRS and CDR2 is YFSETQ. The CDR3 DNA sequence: TGCGCCAGCAGCTTGGGGGGACAGGGAACTGGAAACACCATATATTTT. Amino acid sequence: CASSLGGQGTGNTIYF.

The DNA of the CDR3 is TGCAGCGTTGACGGGACAGGAGTCACCGGGGAGCTGTTTTTT. Translating gives CSVDGTGVTGELFF. The V gene is TRBV29-1, the J gene TRBJ2-2; 8 bases align to TRBD1. The V segment lost 3 bases and the J segment 4 bases; nucleotides outside the gene matches: 4. Germline loops: CDR1 SQVTM, CDR2 ANQGSEA. This CDR3 has 14 residues.

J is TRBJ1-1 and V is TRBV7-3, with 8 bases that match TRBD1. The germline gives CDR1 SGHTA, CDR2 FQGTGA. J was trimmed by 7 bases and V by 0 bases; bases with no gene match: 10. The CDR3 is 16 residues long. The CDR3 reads CASSLTPTGGRSEAFF. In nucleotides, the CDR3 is TGTGCCAGCAGCTTAACTCCTACAGGGGGGAGAAGTGAAGCTTTCTTT.

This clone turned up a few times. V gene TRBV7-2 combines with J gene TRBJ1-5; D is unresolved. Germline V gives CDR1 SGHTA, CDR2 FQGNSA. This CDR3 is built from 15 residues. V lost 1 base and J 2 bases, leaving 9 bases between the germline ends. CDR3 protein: CASSLESGGNQPQHF. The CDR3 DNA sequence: TGTGCCAGCAGCTTAGAATCGGGAGGCAATCAGCCCCAGCATTTT.

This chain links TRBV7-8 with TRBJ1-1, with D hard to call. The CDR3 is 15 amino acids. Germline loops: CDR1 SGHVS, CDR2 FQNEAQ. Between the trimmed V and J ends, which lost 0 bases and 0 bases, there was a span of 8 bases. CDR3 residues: CASSLAGPLNTEAFF. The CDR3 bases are TGTGCCAGCAGCTTAGCTGGGCCCTTGAACACTGAAGCTTTCTTT.

The CDR3 loop is CASSRGPVATNEKLFF. For the CDR3, the DNA is TGCGCCAGCAGCAGGGGCCCTGTTGCAACTAATGAAAAACTGTTTTTT. The rearrangement joins TRBV4-1 to TRBJ1-4; a weak D match, TRBD1 (5 bases). CDR1 and CDR2 from the germline V gene are MGHRA and YSYEKL. CDR3 length: 16 residues. Trimming left V 5 bases short and J 0 bases short, with 13 bases between.

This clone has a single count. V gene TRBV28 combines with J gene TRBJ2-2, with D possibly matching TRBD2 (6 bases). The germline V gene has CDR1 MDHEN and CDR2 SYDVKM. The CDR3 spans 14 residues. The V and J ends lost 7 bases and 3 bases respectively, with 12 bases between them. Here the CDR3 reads CASTLSGYTGELFF. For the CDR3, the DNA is TGTGCCAGCACCCTAAGCGGGTACACCGGGGAGCTGTTTTTT.

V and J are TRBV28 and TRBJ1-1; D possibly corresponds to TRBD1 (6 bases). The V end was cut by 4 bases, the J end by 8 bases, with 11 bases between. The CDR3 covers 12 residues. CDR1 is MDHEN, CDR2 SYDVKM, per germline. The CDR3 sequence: CASSWTEAEAFF. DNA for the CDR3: TGTGCCAGCAGTTGGACAGAGGCAGAAGCTTTCTTT.

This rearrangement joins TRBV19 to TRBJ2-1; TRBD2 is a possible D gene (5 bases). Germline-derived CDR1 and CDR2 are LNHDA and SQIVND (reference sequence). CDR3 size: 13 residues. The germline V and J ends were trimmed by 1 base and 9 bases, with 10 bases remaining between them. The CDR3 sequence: CASSIGSGIEQFF. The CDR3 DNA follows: TGTGCCAGTAGTATAGGTTCGGGGATTGAGCAGTTCTTC.

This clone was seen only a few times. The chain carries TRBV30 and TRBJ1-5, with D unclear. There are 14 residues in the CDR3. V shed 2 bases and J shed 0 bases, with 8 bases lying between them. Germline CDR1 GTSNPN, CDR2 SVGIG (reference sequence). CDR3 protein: CAWSNRYSNQPQHF. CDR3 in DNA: TGTGCCTGGAGTAACCGTTATAGCAATCAGCCCCAGCATTTT. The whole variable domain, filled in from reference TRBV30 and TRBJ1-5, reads SQTIHQWPATLVQPVGSPLSLECTVEGTSNPNLYWYRQAAGRGLQLLFYSVGIGQISSEVPQNLSASRPQDRQFILSSKKLLLSDSGFYLCAWSNRYSNQPQHFGDGTRLSIL.

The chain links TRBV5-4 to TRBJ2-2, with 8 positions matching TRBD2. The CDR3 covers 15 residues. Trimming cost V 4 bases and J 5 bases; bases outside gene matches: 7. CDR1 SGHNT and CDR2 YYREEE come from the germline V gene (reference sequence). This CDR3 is CASSEGLVGTGELFF. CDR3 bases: TGTGCCAGCAGCGAGGGACTAGTCGGGACCGGGGAGCTGTTTTTT.

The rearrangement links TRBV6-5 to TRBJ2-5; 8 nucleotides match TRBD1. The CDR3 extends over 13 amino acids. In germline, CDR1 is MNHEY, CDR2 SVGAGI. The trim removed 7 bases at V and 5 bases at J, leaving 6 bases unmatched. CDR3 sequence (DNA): TGTGCCAGCACCAGGACAGGGCGCGAGACCCAGTACTTC. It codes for CASTRTGRETQYF.

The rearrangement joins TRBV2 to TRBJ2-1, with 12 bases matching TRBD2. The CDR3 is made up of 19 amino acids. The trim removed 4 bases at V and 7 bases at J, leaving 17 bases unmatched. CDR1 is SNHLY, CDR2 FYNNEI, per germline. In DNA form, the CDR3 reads TGTGCCAGCAGTGGTGAATTCTTGATGACTAGCGGGAGAGGAAATGAGCAGTTCTTC. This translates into CASSGEFLMTSGRGNEQFF.

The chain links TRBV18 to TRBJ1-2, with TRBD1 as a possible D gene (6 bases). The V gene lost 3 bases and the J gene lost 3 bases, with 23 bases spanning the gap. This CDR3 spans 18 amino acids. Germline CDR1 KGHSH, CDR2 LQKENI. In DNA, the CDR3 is TGTGCCAGCTCACCCATTATATCAGGACAGTTAAGTGACTATGGCTACACCTTC. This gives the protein CASSPIISGQLSDYGYTF. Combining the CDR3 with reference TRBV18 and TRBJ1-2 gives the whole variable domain NAGVMQNPRHLVRRRGQEARLRCSPMKGHSHVYWYRQLPEEGLKFMVYLQKENIIDESGMPKERFSAEFPKEGPSILRIQQVVRGDSAAYFCASSPIISGQLSDYGYTFGSGTRLTVV.

The chain's CDR3 is CASNSYRAPNYGYTF. The CDR3, as DNA: TGCGCCAGCAATTCCTACAGGGCACCCAACTATGGCTACACCTTC. The rearrangement uses TRBV23-1 and TRBJ1-2; the D gene is possibly TRBD1 (6 bases). TRBV23-1 is flagged as an ORF with uncertain function. The CDR3 length is 15 residues. V was shortened by 7 bases and J by 2 bases, with 17 bases between the two germline ends.

Here the CDR3 DNA reads TGTGCCAGCAGGAAGGCGGGACAGAGCCTCGATAATTCACCCCTCCACTTT. Amino acids: CASRKAGQSLDNSPLHF. J is TRBJ1-6 and V is TRBV2; TRBD1 matches at 7 bases. The J segment lost 5 bases and the V segment lost 6 bases, leaving 13 bases of the junction unmatched. Germline V CDR1 and CDR2: SNHLY, FYNNEI. The CDR3 covers 17 residues.

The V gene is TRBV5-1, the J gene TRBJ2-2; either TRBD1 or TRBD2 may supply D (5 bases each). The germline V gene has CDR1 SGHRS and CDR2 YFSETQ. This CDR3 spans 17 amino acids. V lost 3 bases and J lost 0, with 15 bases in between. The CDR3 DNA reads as TGCGCCAGCAGCTGGGACCCGGGAAAAACGAACACCGGGGAGCTGTTTTTT. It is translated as CASSWDPGKTNTGELFF.

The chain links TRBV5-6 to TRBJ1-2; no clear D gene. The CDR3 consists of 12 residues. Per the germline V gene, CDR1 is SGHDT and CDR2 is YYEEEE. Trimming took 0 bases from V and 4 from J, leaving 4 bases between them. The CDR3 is CASSLGGYGYTF. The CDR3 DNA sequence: TGTGCCAGCAGCTTGGGTGGCTATGGCTACACCTTC.

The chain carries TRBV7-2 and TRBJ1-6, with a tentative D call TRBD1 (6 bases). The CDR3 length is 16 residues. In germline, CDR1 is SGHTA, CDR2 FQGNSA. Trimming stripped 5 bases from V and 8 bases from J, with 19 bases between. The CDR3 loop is CASSRRGRGEDSPLHF. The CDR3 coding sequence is TGTGCCAGCAGCCGACGAGGCAGGGGCGAAGATTCACCCCTCCACTTT.

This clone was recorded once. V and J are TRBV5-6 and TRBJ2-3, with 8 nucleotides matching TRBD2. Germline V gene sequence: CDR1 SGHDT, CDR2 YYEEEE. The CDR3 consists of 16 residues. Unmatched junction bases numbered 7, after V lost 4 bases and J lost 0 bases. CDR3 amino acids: CASSLTSGYSTDTQYF. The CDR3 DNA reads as TGTGCCAGCAGCCTAACTAGCGGTTATAGCACAGATACGCAGTATTTT.

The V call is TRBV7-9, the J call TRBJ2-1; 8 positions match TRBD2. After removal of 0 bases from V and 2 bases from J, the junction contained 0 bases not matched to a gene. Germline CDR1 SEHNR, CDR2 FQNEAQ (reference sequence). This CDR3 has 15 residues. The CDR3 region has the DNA TGTGCCAGCAGCTTAGCGACTAGCGCCTACAATGAGCAGTTCTTC. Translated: CASSLATSAYNEQFF.

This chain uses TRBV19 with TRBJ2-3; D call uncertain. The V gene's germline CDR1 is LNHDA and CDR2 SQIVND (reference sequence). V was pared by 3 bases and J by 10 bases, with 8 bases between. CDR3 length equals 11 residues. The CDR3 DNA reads TGTGCCAGTAGTATGCCCCCCGCGCAGTATTTT. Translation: CASSMPPAQYF.